The rows below give T cell receptor beta chains drawn from one sample of a study of technical replicates of blood from several donors. Sequencing used immunoSEQ multiplex PCR; TCRdb keeps in-frame clones, though not all of them. Of roughly 68,000 clones listed, about 89% are singletons. Sequenced input: PBMCs. These receptors were collected from a human donor in good health. Some clones in this sample may be carry-over from other donors' samples. Each CDR3 is given with its conserved first and last residue. Fields, in order: J gene, D gene, clone size, V gene, CDR3 DNA, CDR3 protein. A D gene is named only where the DNA matches it firmly. Expanded clones get a size class; other rows say once, few or many, or leave the size out.

j_call: TRBJ2-5; d_call: .; clone_size: .; v_call: TRBV7-3; cdr3_nt: TGTGCCAGCAGCTTTGGGGGGGAGACCCAGTACTTC; cdr3_aa: CASSFGGETQYF
j_call: TRBJ1-1; d_call: .; clone_size: .; v_call: TRBV7-3; cdr3_nt: TGTGCCAGCAGGGAGGGCGGGGTGAACACTGAAGCTTTCTTT; cdr3_aa: CASREGGVNTEAFF
j_call: TRBJ2-3; d_call: .; clone_size: once; v_call: TRBV5-6; cdr3_nt: TGTGCCAGCAGCTTCCGCGGGTTTAGCACAGATACGCAGTATTTT; cdr3_aa: CASSFRGFSTDTQYF
j_call: TRBJ1-5; d_call: .; clone_size: .; v_call: TRBV6-1; cdr3_nt: TGTGCCAGCATCACTTCGGACACCACAAAAGGTCCCCAGCATTTT; cdr3_aa: CASITSDTTKGPQHF
j_call: TRBJ1-5; d_call: .; clone_size: .; v_call: TRBV6-4; cdr3_nt: TGTGCCAGCAGTGACTCGAGGCACCCCATTCAGCCCCAGCATTTT; cdr3_aa: CASSDSRHPIQPQHF
j_call: TRBJ1-6; d_call: .; clone_size: .; v_call: TRBV28; cdr3_nt: TGTGCCAGCAGTTTGGCCAGGGCCAGCTCAAATTCACCCCTCCACTTT; cdr3_aa: CASSLARASSNSPLHF
j_call: TRBJ1-1; d_call: .; clone_size: .; v_call: TRBV6-6; cdr3_nt: TGTGCCAGCAGTCCCCCGGGCACTGAAGCTTTCTTT; cdr3_aa: CASSPPGTEAFF
j_call: TRBJ2-2; d_call: .; clone_size: few; v_call: TRBV19; cdr3_nt: TGTGCCAGTAGGGCCGTAGGACAGAGGAACACCGGGGAGCTGTTTTTT; cdr3_aa: CASRAVGQRNTGELFF
j_call: TRBJ2-1; d_call: TRBD2; clone_size: once; v_call: TRBV6-6; cdr3_nt: TGTGCCAGCACCACTCGCCAAGCGGGGGGATGGAATGAGCAGTTCTTC; cdr3_aa: CASTTRQAGGWNEQFF
j_call: TRBJ1-1; d_call: .; clone_size: .; v_call: TRBV10-3; cdr3_nt: TGTGCCATCAGTTTAGGGGGTGAAGCTTTCTTT; cdr3_aa: CAISLGGEAFF
j_call: TRBJ2-1; d_call: TRBD2; clone_size: .; v_call: TRBV5-6; cdr3_nt: TGTGCCAGCAGCCAAGGGACTAGTCGGAATGAGCAGTTCTTC; cdr3_aa: CASSQGTSRNEQFF
j_call: TRBJ1-4; d_call: .; clone_size: .; v_call: TRBV6-1; cdr3_nt: TGTGCCAGCAGTGAAGGTGGGGGGGGCGCGGGTGAAAAACTGTTTTTT; cdr3_aa: CASSEGGGGAGEKLFF
j_call: TRBJ2-1; d_call: .; clone_size: medium-sized; v_call: TRBV6-6; cdr3_nt: TGTGCCAGCAGTTACCAGGGCTCCTACAATGAGCAGTTCTTC; cdr3_aa: CASSYQGSYNEQFF
j_call: TRBJ2-7; d_call: .; clone_size: .; v_call: TRBV21-1; cdr3_nt: TGTGCCAGCAGCAATGGGAGGACAGGGGCCCTCTACGAGCAGTACTTC; cdr3_aa: CASSNGRTGALYEQYF
j_call: TRBJ2-1; d_call: .; clone_size: .; v_call: TRBV6-5; cdr3_nt: TGTGCCAGCAGTCGGGACTTCCGCTCCTACAATGAGCAGTTCTTC; cdr3_aa: CASSRDFRSYNEQFF
j_call: TRBJ2-7; d_call: .; clone_size: .; v_call: TRBV25-1; cdr3_nt: TGTGCCAGCAGATCCCGGACATACGGCGAGCAGTACTTC; cdr3_aa: CASRSRTYGEQYF
j_call: TRBJ1-2; d_call: .; clone_size: .; v_call: TRBV19; cdr3_nt: TGTGCCAGTAGGATAAAAGCCAACTATGGCTACACCTTC; cdr3_aa: CASRIKANYGYTF
j_call: TRBJ2-2; d_call: .; clone_size: .; v_call: TRBV27; cdr3_nt: TGTGCCAGCAGTCCAAGACTCGCGGACACCGGGGAGCTGTTTTTT; cdr3_aa: CASSPRLADTGELFF
j_call: TRBJ2-3; d_call: TRBD2; clone_size: few; v_call: TRBV11-2; cdr3_nt: TGTGCCAGCAGCTTAGATCCCCTAGCGGGGGGGCTTGGAGATACGCAGTATTTT; cdr3_aa: CASSLDPLAGGLGDTQYF
j_call: TRBJ1-1; d_call: .; clone_size: .; v_call: TRBV19; cdr3_nt: TGTGCCAGTAGTCTATTGTCGGGGGGGGTCACTGAAGCTTTCTTT; cdr3_aa: CASSLLSGGVTEAFF
j_call: TRBJ2-7; d_call: .; clone_size: few; v_call: TRBV7-9; cdr3_nt: TGTGCCAGCAGCCCCGTTTATAGGGGTACGTACGAGCAGTACTTC; cdr3_aa: CASSPVYRGTYEQYF
j_call: TRBJ1-2; d_call: .; clone_size: .; v_call: TRBV7-9; cdr3_nt: TGTGCCAGCAGCTTAGCCGGTGTTGACTATGGCTACACCTTC; cdr3_aa: CASSLAGVDYGYTF
j_call: TRBJ1-2; d_call: TRBD1; clone_size: .; v_call: TRBV6-1; cdr3_nt: TGTGCCAGCAGTGAAAGCGGACAGGGGGTGATCACCTATGGCTACACCTTC; cdr3_aa: CASSESGQGVITYGYTF
j_call: TRBJ2-5; d_call: .; clone_size: .; v_call: TRBV7-2; cdr3_nt: TGTGCCAGCAGCTTAGCTGGGGGCGAGACCCAGTACTTC; cdr3_aa: CASSLAGGETQYF
j_call: TRBJ2-3; d_call: TRBD2; clone_size: .; v_call: TRBV7-9; cdr3_nt: TGTGCCAGCAGCTTAAGCGGGACGGCAGATACGCAGTATTTT; cdr3_aa: CASSLSGTADTQYF
j_call: TRBJ1-2; d_call: .; clone_size: .; v_call: TRBV5-4; cdr3_nt: TGTGCCAGCAGCTGGGGGGGGAACTATGGCTACACCTTC; cdr3_aa: CASSWGGNYGYTF
j_call: TRBJ1-2; d_call: .; clone_size: .; v_call: TRBV10-3; cdr3_nt: TGTGCCAGTACCCCGGCGGGGGGTGACTATGGCTACACCTTC; cdr3_aa: CASTPAGGDYGYTF
j_call: TRBJ2-3; d_call: TRBD2; clone_size: .; v_call: TRBV9; cdr3_nt: TGTGCCAGCAGAGACGGACTAGATAGGGCAGATACGCAGTATTTT; cdr3_aa: CASRDGLDRADTQYF
j_call: TRBJ2-1; d_call: TRBD2; clone_size: .; v_call: TRBV5-6; cdr3_nt: TGTGCCAGCAGCTTGATGGTAGCGGGAGGCTATGAGCAGTTCTTC; cdr3_aa: CASSLMVAGGYEQFF
j_call: TRBJ2-7; d_call: .; clone_size: .; v_call: TRBV18; cdr3_nt: TGTGCCAGCTCACCACCTGGGCAGGGCAGGAACGAGCAGTACTTC; cdr3_aa: CASSPPGQGRNEQYF
j_call: TRBJ2-7; d_call: TRBD1; clone_size: .; v_call: TRBV6-1; cdr3_nt: TGTGCCAGCAGCCGAGGACAGGGTTACGAGCAGTACTTC; cdr3_aa: CASSRGQGYEQYF
j_call: TRBJ1-1; d_call: TRBD1; clone_size: .; v_call: TRBV5-4; cdr3_nt: TGTGCCAGCAGCTGGGACAGGGGGTGGGTTGAAGCTTTCTTT; cdr3_aa: CASSWDRGWVEAFF
j_call: TRBJ1-5; d_call: TRBD1; clone_size: .; v_call: TRBV10-3; cdr3_nt: TGTGCCATCAGTGAGTCGTTACAGGGGACTCTGGGCAATCAGCCCCAGCATTTT; cdr3_aa: CAISESLQGTLGNQPQHF
j_call: TRBJ1-4; d_call: .; clone_size: .; v_call: TRBV6-5; cdr3_nt: TGTGCCAGCAGCCCAACAACTAATGAAAAACTGTTTTTT; cdr3_aa: CASSPTTNEKLFF
j_call: TRBJ2-1; d_call: TRBD2; clone_size: few; v_call: TRBV9; cdr3_nt: TGTGCCAGCGCGACTAGCGGGAGCTTGAAGGGGCAGTTCTTC; cdr3_aa: CASATSGSLKGQFF
j_call: TRBJ1-2; d_call: .; clone_size: .; v_call: TRBV10-1; cdr3_nt: TGCGCCAGCAGTGAGTCTCCACCAGGGGATGGCTACACCTTC; cdr3_aa: CASSESPPGDGYTF
j_call: TRBJ1-1; d_call: .; clone_size: .; v_call: TRBV6-6; cdr3_nt: TGTGCCAGCAGTCAGGGGAACACTGAAGCTTTCTTT; cdr3_aa: CASSQGNTEAFF
j_call: TRBJ1-3; d_call: .; clone_size: .; v_call: TRBV2; cdr3_nt: TGTGCCAGCGGAAGGACAGCCCTTTACTCTGGAAACACCATATATTTT; cdr3_aa: CASGRTALYSGNTIYF
j_call: TRBJ2-7; d_call: TRBD2; clone_size: .; v_call: TRBV4-3; cdr3_nt: TGCGCCAGCAGCACCCGACTAGCGGGAGATAGGGAGCAGTACTTC; cdr3_aa: CASSTRLAGDREQYF
j_call: TRBJ2-7; d_call: .; clone_size: .; v_call: TRBV7-2; cdr3_nt: TGTGCCAGCAGCTTAGGGTTAACGGCAGGGCAGTACTTC; cdr3_aa: CASSLGLTAGQYF